This T cell receptor beta chain was recovered during a study of chemoradiotherapy in HPV16-positive cancers (dated by TCRdb to between 2021 and 2024). About the investigation overall: Functional T-cell assays on cells from a couple of HPV16-positive patients defined candidate HPV-specific T-cell clones and common TCR motifs. Whether T-cell immunity against the HPV oncoproteins E6 and E7 changes during chemoradiotherapy and whether survival is affected by this immunity were examined in the study. The candidate HPV-specific TCRs and motifs were subsequently tracked in TCR repertoires obtained from roughly 78 patients with HPV-related cancers.

As concerns this clone: The target of this receptor is not known. No clone much larger than this one lies a single base away; base qualities are absent.

The library was obtained by the immunoSEQ multiplex PCR assay. Here the immuneACCESS table is served through TCRdb, limited to in-frame sequences with V and J called. Missing clones are a known gap in these copies; in checked studies unresolved V genes cover under half, and the rest lacks a known reason. This sample lists approximately 1,200 clones; approximately 80% were detected once. About 12% of the sample comes from the top ten. Because repertoires were sampled repeatedly during chemoradiotherapy, clonal expansion in the tumor microenvironment could be followed. The paper's findings and limits, for the study overall: The survival association was reported for HPV16-positive patients, and the functional definition of HPV-specific T cells was derived from only a couple of HPV16-positive patients. Expansion of candidate HPV-specific clones and E7-related TCR motifs was observed in the tumor microenvironment during treatment, whereas no such expansion was observed for non-HPV-specific T cells. In HPV16-positive patients, expansion of HPV-responsive T cells during chemoradiotherapy was found to be associated with improved recurrence-free survival.

The germline V gene gives CDR1 as SGHAT and CDR2 as FQNNGV. The CDR3 has 14 amino acids, counting the end cysteine and phenylalanine. Left in the record is the CDR3 DNA by itself, 42 bases read in frame from the first base. V loses 0 bases of germline sequence and J loses 4 bases, and the interval between the two ends is 7 bases. The chain is assembled from TRBV11-2 and TRBJ2-1; the D gene is not confidently resolved. This material consisted of tumor tissue, taken from a patient who underwent chemoradiotherapy. This receptor was obtained from a human donor with HPV-associated anogenital cancer. The CDR3 loop reads CASSLDPGYNEQFF. The sequenced DNA is TGTGCCAGCAGCTTAGATCCGGGTTACAATGAGCAGTTCTTC.